The clone carrying this TCR beta chain showed up just a few times. The antigen remains unidentified. A junction boundary mismatches the germline segment, possibly from a read error. This sample is part of a study of Graves' ophthalmopathy and Graves' hyperthyroidism. The authors amplified TCR beta CDR3 regions from RNA transcripts. In the first round, RT-PCR was carried out with HTBI primers, and a multiplex PCR formed the second round. TCRdb called the multiplex PCR reads again in MiXCR, with one record for every CDR3 protein. The profile shows 1 million to 1.3 million distinct CDR3 sequences, 35% to 40% of them singletons. It was on clinical symptoms, serum thyroxine, TRAb, thyroid ultrasound and orbital computed tomography that diagnosis relied. Notes on the study in general: Most clonotypes expanded in thyroid above 0.001 frequency were present in blood too. Ophthalmopathy versus stable hyperthyroidism: 13-signature model gave roughly 88% sensitivity, just under 82% specificity.

This CDR3 has 16 residues. Germline CDR1 and CDR2: MGHRA and YSYEKL. The V and J genes are TRBV4-1 and TRBJ1-2; 8 bases are a match to TRBD1. Sequencing input: peripheral blood or thyroid tissue (not recorded which). This TCR was sampled from an adult man with Graves' hyperthyroidism. This CDR3 is CASSQEVAGGSYGYTF. DNA of the CDR3: TGTGCCAGCAGCCAAGAGGTGGCAGGGGGCTCCTATGGCTACACCTTC.